This is a list of T cell receptor beta chains from one sample in a study of vaccination and CD4 T cells after COVID-19. Their antigens are not known. MiXCR was run by TCRdb on the PCR reads, yielding one entry per CDR3 protein. The sample holds 8,500 to 14,000 distinct CDR3 sequences; 55% to 60% are singletons and the top ten take approximately 22%. The sample comprised CD4+ T cells from blood, cultured in vitro. The receptors shown here come from a human donor who had recovered from COVID-19. CDR3s include the opening cysteine and the closing phenylalanine or tryptophan. The order of the fields is J gene, D gene, clone size, V gene, CDR3 protein, CDR3 DNA. The D gene is left open where the match is weak. Size tells how often a clone was seen (once, few, many) or the class of an expanded clone, and some rows leave it out.

j_call: TRBJ2-2
d_call: TRBD1
clone_size: -
v_call: TRBV24-1
cdr3_aa: CATSENRGQSGELFF
cdr3_nt: TGTGCCACCAGTGAGAACAGGGGGCAAAGCGGGGAGCTGTTTTTT

j_call: TRBJ2-5
d_call: TRBD1
clone_size: -
v_call: TRBV2
cdr3_aa: CASSEAGRTGTSETQYF
cdr3_nt: TGTGCCAGCAGTGAAGCGGGGCGGACAGGGACTTCCGAGACCCAGTACTTC

j_call: TRBJ2-1
d_call: TRBD1
clone_size: once
v_call: TRBV28
cdr3_aa: CAIATGGRSYNEQFF
cdr3_nt: TGTGCCATCGCGACAGGGGGTCGCTCCTACAATGAGCAGTTCTTC

j_call: TRBJ2-2
d_call: -
clone_size: -
v_call: TRBV2
cdr3_aa: CASSDLPGGELFF
cdr3_nt: TGTGCCAGCAGCGATTTACCCGGCGGGGAGCTGTTTTTT

j_call: TRBJ2-1
d_call: TRBD1
clone_size: -
v_call: TRBV7-3
cdr3_aa: CASSFGTASYNEQFF
cdr3_nt: TGTGCCAGCAGCTTTGGGACAGCCTCCTACAATGAGCAGTTCTTC

j_call: TRBJ1-3
d_call: -
clone_size: few
v_call: TRBV7-6
cdr3_aa: CASSLKRDSGNTIYF
cdr3_nt: TGTGCCAGCAGCTTGAAACGGGACTCTGGAAACACCATATATTTT

j_call: TRBJ2-3
d_call: TRBD2
clone_size: -
v_call: TRBV7-6
cdr3_aa: CASSEGTSGPTDTQYF
cdr3_nt: TGTGCCAGCAGCGAGGGGACTAGCGGCCCCACAGATACGCAGTATTTT

j_call: TRBJ2-5
d_call: TRBD1
clone_size: -
v_call: TRBV7-3
cdr3_aa: CASSWTGQETQYF
cdr3_nt: TGTGCCAGCAGCTGGACAGGTCAAGAGACCCAGTACTTC

j_call: TRBJ2-5
d_call: TRBD2
clone_size: -
v_call: TRBV11-2
cdr3_aa: CASSPQRGRWETQYF
cdr3_nt: TGTGCCAGCAGCCCACAGCGGGGGCGATGGGAGACCCAGTACTTC

j_call: TRBJ1-2
d_call: -
clone_size: -
v_call: TRBV28
cdr3_aa: CASSSPSSGFLNYGYTF
cdr3_nt: TGTGCCAGCAGTTCACCCTCTTCGGGTTTCCTCAACTATGGCTACACCTTC

j_call: TRBJ2-3
d_call: -
clone_size: -
v_call: TRBV5-4
cdr3_aa: CASSLRDLGTDTQYF
cdr3_nt: TGTGCCAGCAGCTTGAGGGACCTCGGCACAGATACGCAGTATTTT

j_call: TRBJ2-3
d_call: TRBD2
clone_size: -
v_call: TRBV6-1
cdr3_aa: CASSHRIRYLAGGFTDTQYF
cdr3_nt: TGTGCCAGCAGTCACCGTATTCGGTATCTGGCGGGGGGATTCACAGATACGCAGTATTTT

j_call: TRBJ2-3
d_call: TRBD2
clone_size: few
v_call: TRBV29-1
cdr3_aa: CSVAAGGGTDTQYF
cdr3_nt: TGCAGCGTTGCGGCGGGGGGGGGCACAGATACGCAGTATTTT

j_call: TRBJ2-1
d_call: TRBD2
clone_size: -
v_call: TRBV20-1
cdr3_aa: CSARRGTSHRNEQFF
cdr3_nt: TGCAGTGCTAGGCGAGGGACTAGTCACCGCAATGAGCAGTTCTTC

j_call: TRBJ2-3
d_call: TRBD1
clone_size: -
v_call: TRBV12-3/TRBV12-4
cdr3_aa: CASSLRTGGYTDTQYF
cdr3_nt: TGTGCCAGCAGTCTCCGGACAGGGGGCTACACAGATACGCAGTATTTT

j_call: TRBJ1-2
d_call: -
clone_size: -
v_call: TRBV2
cdr3_aa: CASSTGPRYGYTF
cdr3_nt: TGTGCCAGCAGTACAGGGCCTCGGTATGGCTACACCTTC

j_call: TRBJ1-5
d_call: -
clone_size: -
v_call: TRBV20-1
cdr3_aa: CSASRGRSTYSNQPQHF
cdr3_nt: TGCAGTGCCTCTCGGGGCCGATCGACTTATAGCAATCAGCCCCAGCATTTT

j_call: TRBJ1-2
d_call: TRBD1
clone_size: -
v_call: TRBV11-3
cdr3_aa: CASSLAGQGGYGYTF
cdr3_nt: TGTGCCAGCAGCTTAGCCGGACAGGGCGGCTATGGCTACACCTTC

j_call: TRBJ2-7
d_call: -
clone_size: few
v_call: TRBV11-1
cdr3_aa: CASSSTGSYEQYF
cdr3_nt: TGTGCCAGCAGTTCTACAGGGAGCTACGAGCAGTACTTC

j_call: TRBJ1-4
d_call: TRBD1
clone_size: -
v_call: TRBV20-1
cdr3_aa: CSARKGQTMREKLFF
cdr3_nt: TGCAGTGCTAGGAAGGGACAGACCATGAGGGAAAAACTGTTTTTT

j_call: TRBJ2-5
d_call: TRBD1
clone_size: few
v_call: TRBV5-4
cdr3_aa: CASSPGTGFETQYF
cdr3_nt: TGTGCCAGCAGCCCCGGGACAGGGTTCGAGACCCAGTACTTC

j_call: TRBJ2-2
d_call: -
clone_size: -
v_call: TRBV5-1
cdr3_aa: CASSPSRTGELFF
cdr3_nt: TGCGCCAGCAGCCCCAGCAGGACCGGGGAGCTGTTTTTT

j_call: TRBJ2-3
d_call: TRBD2
clone_size: -
v_call: TRBV7-3
cdr3_aa: CASSFLPSGGRADTQYF
cdr3_nt: TGTGCCAGCAGCTTTCTCCCTAGCGGGGGGAGAGCAGATACGCAGTATTTT

j_call: TRBJ1-1
d_call: TRBD1
clone_size: -
v_call: TRBV7-2
cdr3_aa: CASRDLTGQGANTEAFF
cdr3_nt: TGTGCCAGCAGGGACCTAACGGGACAGGGGGCGAACACTGAAGCTTTCTTT

j_call: TRBJ1-1
d_call: TRBD1
clone_size: -
v_call: TRBV20-1
cdr3_aa: CSGLRDRGLNTEAFF
cdr3_nt: TGCAGTGGTCTCCGGGACAGGGGTCTGAACACTGAAGCTTTCTTT

j_call: TRBJ2-7
d_call: -
clone_size: -
v_call: TRBV20-1
cdr3_aa: CSAVLTGRIYEQYF
cdr3_nt: TGCAGTGCTGTCCTGACAGGAAGAATCTACGAGCAGTACTTC

j_call: TRBJ2-7
d_call: -
clone_size: -
v_call: TRBV11-2
cdr3_aa: CASSPTVSGGNEQYF
cdr3_nt: TGTGCCAGCAGCCCCACGGTTAGCGGTGGGAACGAGCAGTACTTC

j_call: TRBJ2-5
d_call: TRBD2
clone_size: few
v_call: TRBV7-8
cdr3_aa: CASSLVGGVETQYF
cdr3_nt: TGTGCCAGCAGCTTAGTCGGGGGGGTGGAGACCCAGTACTTC

j_call: TRBJ1-2
d_call: TRBD1
clone_size: few
v_call: TRBV24-1
cdr3_aa: CATSDLNPGTGHYGYTF
cdr3_nt: TGTGCCACCAGTGATTTGAACCCCGGGACAGGGCACTATGGCTACACCTTC

j_call: TRBJ2-7
d_call: -
clone_size: -
v_call: TRBV19
cdr3_aa: CASSVEAGRRDEQYF
cdr3_nt: TGTGCCAGTAGTGTTGAGGCAGGGAGACGTGACGAGCAGTACTTC

j_call: TRBJ2-1
d_call: TRBD2
clone_size: -
v_call: TRBV12-3/TRBV12-4
cdr3_aa: CASSPGTSGGKNEQFF
cdr3_nt: TGTGCCAGCAGTCCTGGGACTAGCGGGGGTAAGAATGAGCAGTTCTTC

j_call: TRBJ2-7
d_call: -
clone_size: -
v_call: TRBV19
cdr3_aa: CASSIGGGQRTAYEQYF
cdr3_nt: TGTGCCAGTAGTATTGGGGGGGGACAGAGAACCGCCTACGAGCAGTACTTC

j_call: TRBJ2-4
d_call: -
clone_size: -
v_call: TRBV25-1
cdr3_aa: CASSRDGRNIQYF
cdr3_nt: TGTGCCAGCAGTAGGGACGGTAGGAACATTCAGTACTTC

j_call: TRBJ2-3
d_call: -
clone_size: -
v_call: TRBV7-3
cdr3_aa: CASSFRGSTDTQYF
cdr3_nt: TGTGCCAGCAGCTTCCGGGGTAGCACAGATACGCAGTATTTT

j_call: TRBJ2-7
d_call: TRBD1
clone_size: -
v_call: TRBV15
cdr3_aa: CATSTRTGGGYEQYF
cdr3_nt: TGTGCCACCAGCACCCGGACAGGTGGGGGCTACGAGCAGTACTTC

j_call: TRBJ1-1
d_call: -
clone_size: -
v_call: TRBV29-1
cdr3_aa: CSVVGGLNTEAFF
cdr3_nt: TGCAGCGTTGTTGGGGGGTTGAACACTGAAGCTTTCTTT

j_call: TRBJ1-2
d_call: -
clone_size: -
v_call: TRBV20-1
cdr3_aa: CSARDGGYTF
cdr3_nt: TGCAGTGCTAGAGATGGGGGCTACACCTTC

j_call: TRBJ1-6
d_call: -
clone_size: -
v_call: TRBV11-3
cdr3_aa: CASNSPLHF
cdr3_nt: TGTGCCAGCAATTCACCCCTCCACTTT

j_call: TRBJ2-5
d_call: -
clone_size: -
v_call: TRBV12-3/TRBV12-4
cdr3_aa: CASSFLRGGETQYF
cdr3_nt: TGTGCCAGCAGTTTTTTGAGGGGGGGGGAGACCCAGTACTTC

j_call: TRBJ1-2
d_call: -
clone_size: -
v_call: TRBV7-2
cdr3_aa: CASTADRLNYGYTF
cdr3_nt: TGTGCCAGCACTGCGGACAGACTCAACTATGGCTACACCTTC

j_call: TRBJ2-1
d_call: -
clone_size: -
v_call: TRBV25-1
cdr3_aa: CASRGNSYNEQFF
cdr3_nt: TGTGCCAGCAGGGGGAACTCCTACAATGAGCAGTTCTTC

j_call: TRBJ2-4
d_call: -
clone_size: -
v_call: TRBV6-1
cdr3_aa: CASSTQGRNIQYF
cdr3_nt: TGTGCCAGCAGTACACAGGGAAGGAACATTCAGTACTTC

j_call: TRBJ1-3
d_call: -
clone_size: -
v_call: TRBV27
cdr3_aa: CASRLGGPSGNTIYF
cdr3_nt: TGTGCCAGCCGCCTTGGGGGGCCTTCTGGAAACACCATATATTTT

j_call: TRBJ1-5
d_call: TRBD1
clone_size: -
v_call: TRBV25-1
cdr3_aa: CASSGDPMTGGGGWNQPQHF
cdr3_nt: TGTGCCAGCAGTGGCGACCCAATGACAGGGGGAGGAGGATGGAATCAGCCCCAGCATTTT

j_call: TRBJ2-5
d_call: -
clone_size: -
v_call: TRBV29-1
cdr3_aa: CSVWAQAGRLGETQYF
cdr3_nt: TGCAGCGTTTGGGCGCAGGCAGGGAGGCTTGGAGAGACCCAGTACTTC

j_call: TRBJ2-5
d_call: -
clone_size: -
v_call: TRBV15
cdr3_aa: CATSTSSAETQYF
cdr3_nt: TGTGCCACCAGCACGTCATCGGCAGAGACCCAGTACTTC

j_call: TRBJ2-3
d_call: TRBD2
clone_size: few
v_call: TRBV6-5
cdr3_aa: CASSSNPGTSSTDTQYF
cdr3_nt: TGTGCCAGCAGTTCGAACCCGGGGACTAGCAGTACAGATACGCAGTATTTT